This T cell receptor beta chain emerged from a study of cytotoxic CD8 clonotypes in ibrutinib-treated CLL (dated by TCRdb to the early 2020s). Notes on the research overall: The cohort included some 14 treatment-naive and some 10 relapsed/refractory patients; about 18 were IGHV unmutated. Partial responses were observed in roughly 25 patients and complete responses in 2; after a median follow-up of 68 months, remission was maintained in approximately 14 patients and progression was observed in some twelve. Response samples were obtained after a median of roughly eleven months of treatment, with a range of about 6 to 40 months. Samples averaged 255,043 productive templates and around 91,000 productive rearrangements. Of the roughly 86 people in the trial, around 25 had longitudinal samples available. Cryopreserved peripheral blood mononuclear cells were obtained before treatment, at response, and at either sustained remission or disease progression. Patients were still on ibrutinib when every remission and progressive disease sample was collected.

The germline V gene encodes CDR1 SGHNT and CDR2 YYREEE (reference sequence). Inclusive of the bounding cysteine and phenylalanine, the CDR3 is 14 residues long. The sequence is cut down to CDR3 DNA, 42 bases in frame from base 1. Germline trimming: 4 bases from V, 4 bases from J; junction bases outside gene matches: 4. According to the study, the label for this sample's time point signals: 12 to 13 months on ibrutinib. Roughly 2 micrograms of genomic DNA were extracted from cryopreserved PBMCs for TCR beta library preparation. Longitudinal blood samples from CLL patients on ibrutinib monotherapy were analyzed using high-throughput TCR beta sequencing. The patients were enrolled in a single-center, open-label phase 2 trial of ibrutinib monotherapy. A MiSeq instrument was used for deep resolution sequencing, which targeted depths ranging from 1 in 1 million up to 1 in 200,000 T cells, with coverage averaging 10x for each clonotype. The immunoSEQ hsTCRB Kit was used to generate TCR beta libraries. The paper's processing steps were these. ImmunoSEQ Data Assistant and ImmunoSEQ Analyzer were used for data analysis, and V, D and J genes were assigned according to IMGT definitions. Clonality, which ranges from 0 to 1, was calculated by subtracting the normalized Shannon entropy of productive rearrangement frequencies from one. Only overrepresented clonotypes making up at least 0.05% of each patient's repertoire were included in the public clonotype analysis. About a dozen age-matched healthy donor repertoires from immuneACCESS served as clonality controls. TCRdb re-hosts the immuneACCESS table, in-frame sequences only. Its copies lack some clones; in the studies checked, an unresolved V gene accounts for under half of them, and the cause for the rest is not known. V and J calls and clone size come straight from that table; D and trimming were deduced from the DNA. A total of more than 85,000 clones appear in this sample, 78% of them only once. The ten largest clonotypes hold 25% to 40% of the sample.

Note on this clone: This receptor's antigen is unknown. No much larger clone is present one base from it, and per-base qualities are unavailable.

Beyond this particular receptor, the publication reports: Clonality rose at ibrutinib response, remained stable during sustained remission, and dropped back toward baseline at progression. Baseline clonality exceeded that of age-matched healthy donors and correlated strongly with circulating CD8+ T-cell counts. Public clonotypes were rare and either shrank or stayed stable during treatment, and the rise in clonality at ibrutinib response reflected expansion of private clonotypes. Sampling times were not matched between patients in sustained remission and patients whose disease was progressing, and lymph node repertoires were not examined.

This clonotype originated in a human donor with chronic lymphocytic leukemia. The source material was PBMCs, sampled after 12 months of ibrutinib treatment. This sequence uses TRBV5-4 and TRBJ1-3; a stretch of 8 junction bases matches TRBD1. The bases are TGTGCCAGCAGCAAGCGGGACAGGGGAAACACCATATATTTT. Its translation is CASSKRDRGNTIYF.